The 18 T cell receptor beta chains in this list originate from one sample, sequenced in a study of CD8 T cells in Susac syndrome. An input of about 0.5 to 1 ug of RNA was subjected to reverse transcription using random hexamers. TCRdb re-called the immunoSEQ multiplex PCR reads through MiXCR, storing one row per CDR3 protein. The sample has 200,000 or so distinct CDR3 sequences, almost 96% seen once. Sequenced input: CD4+ T cells from PBMCs. All receptors derive from a human donor with multiple sclerosis.

The V and J genes are TRBV30 and TRBJ2-1, with unresolved D. The V end was cut by 0 bases, the J end by 8 bases, with 8 bases between. Germline CDR1 is GTSNPN and CDR2 is SVGIG (reference sequence). This CDR3 contains 12 residues. Written as DNA, the CDR3 is TGTGCCTGGAGTGTACGACGGGATGAGCAGTTCTTC. Its translation: CAWSVRRDEQFF. The full variable domain, rest sourced from reference TRBV30 and TRBJ2-1, is SQTIHQWPATLVQPVGSPLSLECTVEGTSNPNLYWYRQAAGRGLQLLFYSVGIGQISSEVPQNLSASRPQDRQFILSSKKLLLSDSGFYLCAWSVRRDEQFFGPGTRLTVL.

This clonotype was recorded once. The J gene is TRBJ2-1, the V gene TRBV30; TRBD2 matches 8 bases. This CDR3 spans 15 amino acids. Trimming took 0 bases from V and 7 from J; bases not matched to a gene: 8. Per the germline V gene, CDR1 is GTSNPN and CDR2 is SVGIG (reference sequence). The CDR3 is CAWSVPGGPWNEQFF. CDR3 nucleotide sequence: TGTGCCTGGAGTGTACCGGGGGGGCCGTGGAATGAGCAGTTCTTC.

V usage is TRBV12-3 or TRBV12-4 and J usage is TRBJ1-2, with D perhaps TRBD1 (5 bases). V lost 6 bases, J lost 0 bases, and 20 bases lay in between. The CDR3 consists of 17 residues. As DNA, the CDR3 is TGTGCCAGCAGCTCCGGGCCCAGGGAGGGGTCTAACTATGGCTACACCTTC. Its protein product is CASSSGPREGSNYGYTF.

This chain joins TRBV4-2 and TRBJ2-3; possibly TRBD2 for D (6 bases). Germline assignment: CDR1 LGHNA and CDR2 YNFKEQ. The CDR3 spans 17 residues. Between the trimmed V and J ends, which lost 2 bases and 1 base, there was a span of 16 bases. The CDR3 loop is CASSQPKPGGGTDTQYF. The CDR3 region has the DNA TGTGCCAGCAGCCAACCGAAACCCGGGGGAGGCACAGATACGCAGTATTTT.

The chain has TRBV20-1 and TRBJ2-6; TRBD1 aligns across 9 bases. The CDR3 consists of 17 residues. Trimming removed 5 bases from V and 4 bases from J; junction bases left unmatched: 12. Germline lookup yields CDR1 DFQATT and CDR2 SNEGSKA (reference sequence). CDR3 protein: CSAPVPGQGSGANVLTF. The CDR3 bases are TGCAGTGCTCCCGTCCCGGGACAGGGTTCCGGGGCCAACGTCCTGACTTTC.

This chain uses TRBV2 with TRBJ2-7; D remains ambiguous. Germline values: CDR1 SNHLY, CDR2 FYNNEI. Trimming removed 3 bases from V and 3 bases from J, with 9 bases in between. The CDR3 loop spans 13 amino acids. DNA for the CDR3: TGTGCCAGCAGTGATGGAGCCAGCTACGAGCAGTACTTC. The encoded protein is CASSDGASYEQYF.

The J gene is TRBJ1-2, the V gene TRBV29-1; tentatively, D is TRBD1 (6 bases). CDR1 is SQVTM, CDR2 ANQGSEA, per germline. This CDR3 is built from 12 residues. Trimming pared 6 bases from V and 7 bases from J, leaving 15 bases between. The CDR3 DNA reads as TGCAGCGTCGCTTGGGGGGCGGGTGGCTACACCTTC. This gives the protein CSVAWGAGGYTF.

The gene calls are TRBV9 and TRBJ2-1; D is possibly TRBD2 (6 bases). CDR3 length: 16 residues. The germline gives CDR1 SGDLS, CDR2 YYNGEE. Trimming shortened V by 0 bases and J by 6 bases, and 16 bases separated the two germline ends. The CDR3 DNA reads TGTGCCAGCAGCGTAGGGGCTAGCGCAAACAGCAATGAGCAGTTCTTC. Amino acids: CASSVGASANSNEQFF.

The rearrangement links TRBV28 to TRBJ1-1; D call uncertain. The CDR3 spans 12 residues. The germline V gene has CDR1 MDHEN and CDR2 SYDVKM. V was trimmed by 3 bases and J by 10 bases, leaving 12 bases between them. Written as DNA, the CDR3 is TGTGCCAGCAGTTTCTCCCCATCGGGAGCTTTCTTT. Encoded protein: CASSFSPSGAFF.

The chain couples TRBV3-1 to TRBJ2-7, with 8 bases identical to TRBD2. Germline V lookup: CDR1 LGHDT, CDR2 YNNKEL (reference sequence). CDR3 length: 15 amino acids. Trimming at V came to 0 bases and at J to 3 bases, leaving 4 bases not matched to a gene. The CDR3, as DNA: TGTGCCAGCAGCCAAGACCCTAGCGGGCTCTACGAGCAGTACTTC. The encoded protein is CASSQDPSGLYEQYF.

CDR3 loop: CASSLTTGMTDTQYF. The CDR3 bases are TGTGCCAGCAGTCTAACGACAGGGATGACAGATACGCAGTATTTT. The chain carries TRBV28 and TRBJ2-3; 7 bases align to TRBD1. This CDR3 has 15 amino acids. The germline V gene has CDR1 MDHEN and CDR2 SYDVKM. Trimming at V came to 5 bases and at J to 3 bases, leaving 8 bases not matched to a gene.

The chain couples TRBV28 to TRBJ1-5; D is possibly TRBD1 (5 bases). The germline gives CDR1 MDHEN, CDR2 SYDVKM. The CDR3 is 14 residues long. V was clipped by 4 bases and J by 8 bases, with 15 bases between them. For the CDR3, the DNA is TGTGCCAGCAGTTCCACTGGCAGGGCAGAGCCCCAGCATTTT. It encodes CASSSTGRAEPQHF.

The chain couples TRBV29-1 to TRBJ1-1; 10 bases are a match to TRBD1. The CDR3 consists of 12 residues. CDR1 is SQVTM, CDR2 ANQGSEA, per germline. V shed 4 bases and J 8 bases; nucleotides not matched to a gene: 4. CDR3 DNA sequence: TGCAGCGTTGGGGGACAGGGGCGGGAAGCTTTCTTT. This translates into CSVGGQGREAFF. Together with reference TRBV29-1 and TRBJ1-1, the CDR3 gives the full variable domain: SAVISQKPSRDICQRGTSLTIQCQVDSQVTMMFWYRQQPGQSLTLIATANQGSEATYESGFVIDKFPISRPNLTFSTLTVSNMSPEDSSIYLCSVGGQGREAFFGQGTRLTVV.

This chain joins TRBV30 and TRBJ2-4; D call uncertain. This CDR3 is 12 amino acids long. CDR1 is GTSNPN, CDR2 SVGIG, per germline (reference sequence). The ends were cut back, 8 bases at V and 0 bases at J, with 8 bases in the middle. The CDR3 DNA is TGTGCCCTAGGGCTAGCCAAAAACATTCAGTACTTC. Its protein is CALGLAKNIQYF.

This clonotype was counted once. V is TRBV19 and J is TRBJ2-1; D is ambiguous. The CDR3 sequence is 13 residues long. V was shortened by 1 base and J by 5 bases, with 6 bases between the two germline ends. CDR1 and CDR2 (germline): LNHDA, SQIVND (reference sequence). CDR3 region: CASSIGVNNEQFF. Here the CDR3 DNA reads TGTGCCAGTAGTATAGGGGTAAACAATGAGCAGTTCTTC. The whole variable domain, remainder taken from reference TRBV19 and TRBJ2-1, is DGGITQSPKYLFRKEGQNVTLSCEQNLNHDAMYWYRQDPGQGLRLIYYSQIVNDFQKGDIAEGYSVSREKKESFPLTVTSAQKNPTAFYLCASSIGVNNEQFFGPGTRLTVL.

This chain joins TRBV7-9 and TRBJ2-4; D ambiguous. Trimming took off 5 bases at V and 8 bases at J, with 13 bases between the two ends. Germline CDR1 reads SEHNR; CDR2 reads FQNEAQ (reference sequence). This CDR3 has 13 residues. Here the CDR3 reads CASSPGPGHIQYF. As DNA, the CDR3 is TGTGCCAGCAGCCCCGGACCCGGCCACATTCAGTACTTC.

The chain links TRBV30 to TRBJ1-2; weak D call: TRBD1 (6 bases). The CDR3 runs 14 residues. V lost 5 bases to trimming and J lost 6 bases, with 19 bases between them. Looked up from germline, CDR1 is GTSNPN and CDR2 is SVGIG (reference sequence). For the CDR3, the DNA is TGTGCCTGGGGGCGACAGGCGTCAATGAATGGCTACACCTTC. Translation: CAWGRQASMNGYTF. Complete variable domain (other parts from reference TRBV30 and TRBJ1-2): SQTIHQWPATLVQPVGSPLSLECTVEGTSNPNLYWYRQAAGRGLQLLFYSVGIGQISSEVPQNLSASRPQDRQFILSSKKLLLSDSGFYLCAWGRQASMNGYTFGSGTRLTVV.

V and J are TRBV11-2 and TRBJ1-2, with D unresolved. The germline V and J ends were trimmed by 1 base and 1 base, with 4 bases remaining between them. CDR1 and CDR2 (germline): SGHAT, FQNNGV. This CDR3 is 13 amino acids long. The CDR3: CASSLGVNYGYTF. Here the CDR3 DNA reads TGTGCCAGCAGCTTAGGAGTTAACTATGGCTACACCTTC.